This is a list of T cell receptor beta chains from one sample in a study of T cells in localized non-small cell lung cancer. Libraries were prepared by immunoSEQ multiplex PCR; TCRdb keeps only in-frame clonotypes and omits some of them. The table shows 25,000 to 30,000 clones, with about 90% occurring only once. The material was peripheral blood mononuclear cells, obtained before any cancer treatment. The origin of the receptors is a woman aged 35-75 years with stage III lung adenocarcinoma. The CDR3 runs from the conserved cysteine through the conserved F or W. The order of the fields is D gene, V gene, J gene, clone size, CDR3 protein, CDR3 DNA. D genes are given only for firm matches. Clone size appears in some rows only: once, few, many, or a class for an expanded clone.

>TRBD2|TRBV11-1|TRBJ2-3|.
CASSLLAGADTQYF
TGTGCCAGCAGCCTACTAGCGGGAGCAGATACGCAGTATTTT
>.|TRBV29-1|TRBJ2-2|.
CSVGGHLGTGELFF
TGCAGCGTTGGCGGGCATCTCGGCACCGGGGAGCTGTTTTTT
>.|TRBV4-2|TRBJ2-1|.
CASSQAGARNEQFF
TGTGCCAGCAGCCAAGCGGGGGCGCGGAATGAGCAGTTCTTC
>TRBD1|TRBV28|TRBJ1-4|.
CASSPGQAMDFEKLFF
TGTGCCAGCAGTCCGGGACAGGCGATGGATTTTGAAAAACTGTTTTTT
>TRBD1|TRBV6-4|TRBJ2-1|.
CASRADRGNYNEQFF
TGTGCCAGCAGAGCTGACAGGGGAAACTACAATGAGCAGTTCTTC
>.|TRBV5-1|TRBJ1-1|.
CASSPGSNTEAFF
TGCGCCAGCAGCCCGGGGTCGAACACTGAAGCTTTCTTT
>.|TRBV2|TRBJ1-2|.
CASTAGSTYGYTF
TGTGCCAGCACCGCGGGGAGTACCTATGGCTACACCTTC
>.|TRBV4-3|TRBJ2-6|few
CASSQERGNGANVLTF
TGCGCCAGCAGCCAAGAACGGGGAAACGGGGCCAACGTCCTGACTTTC
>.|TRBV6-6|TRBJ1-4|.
CASSQRSFEKLFF
TGTGCCAGCAGTCAACGTAGTTTCGAAAAACTGTTTTTT
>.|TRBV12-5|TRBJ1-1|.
CASGLVRFEQGSALNTEAFF
TGTGCTAGTGGTTTGGTACGATTCGAACAGGGAAGCGCCTTAAACACTGAAGCTTTCTTT
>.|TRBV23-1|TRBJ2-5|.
CASSQRTDQETQYF
TGCGCCAGCAGTCAACGGACAGACCAAGAGACCCAGTACTTC
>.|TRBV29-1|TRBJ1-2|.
CSVPIFAGGNYGYTF
TGCAGCGTTCCGATATTTGCCGGGGGAAACTATGGCTACACCTTC
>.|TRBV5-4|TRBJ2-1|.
CASARTPKGNEQFF
TGTGCTTCAGCGAGAACTCCCAAAGGAAATGAGCAGTTCTTC
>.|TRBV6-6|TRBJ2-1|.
CASSYGQYNEQFF
TGTGCCAGCAGTTACGGACAGTACAATGAGCAGTTCTTC
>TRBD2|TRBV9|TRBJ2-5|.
CASSPRAGEQETQYF
TGTGCCAGCAGCCCAAGGGCGGGAGAACAAGAGACCCAGTACTTC
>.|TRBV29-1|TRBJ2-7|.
CSVEMDRPYEQYF
TGCAGCGTTGAAATGGACAGACCCTACGAGCAGTACTTC
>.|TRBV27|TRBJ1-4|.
CASSPYHRDTEKLFF
TGTGCCAGCAGTCCGTACCACCGGGACACTGAAAAACTGTTTTTT
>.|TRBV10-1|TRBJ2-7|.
CASSETGTRIYEQYF
TGCGCCAGCAGTGAGACCGGGACAAGAATCTACGAGCAGTACTTC
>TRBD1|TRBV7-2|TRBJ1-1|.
CASSLGTGNTEAFF
TGTGCCAGCAGCCTGGGGACAGGGAACACTGAAGCTTTCTTT
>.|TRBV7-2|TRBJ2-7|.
CASTPGLGYEQYF
TGTGCCAGCACCCCGGGACTGGGCTACGAGCAGTACTTC
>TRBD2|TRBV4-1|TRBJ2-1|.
CASSQGLAGGKSSYNEQFF
TGCGCCAGCAGCCAGGGACTAGCGGGAGGCAAGAGCTCCTACAATGAGCAGTTCTTC
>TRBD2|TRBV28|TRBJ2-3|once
CASSSLGLAGGGDTQYF
TGTGCCAGCAGTAGTCTCGGACTAGCGGGAGGAGGCGATACGCAGTATTTT
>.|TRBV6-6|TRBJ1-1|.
CASSYSPGEEQAFF
TGTGCCAGCAGTTACTCGCCAGGGGAAGAGCAGGCTTTCTTT
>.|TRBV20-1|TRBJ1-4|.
CSARFAEKLFF
TGCAGTGCTAGATTCGCTGAAAAACTGTTTTTT
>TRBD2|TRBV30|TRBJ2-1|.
CAWGLAGSSYNEQFF
TGTGCCTGGGGACTAGCGGGTAGCTCCTACAATGAGCAGTTCTTC